These T cell receptor beta chains were read from a single sample in a study of regulatory T cells in long-lasting Graves disease. One entry per CDR3 protein results from TCRdb running MiXCR on the multiplex PCR reads. The sample consists of 380,000 or so distinct CDR3 sequences, roughly 15% of them appearing once. Another study also made use of these data, one on T cells in Graves' hyperthyroidism and ophthalmopathy.

The specimen was peripheral blood mononuclear cells (PBMCs), collected at new diagnosis, from a patient treated with antithyroid drugs. The receptors come from a woman between 18 and 30 years old with Graves disease. Both conserved end residues are part of each CDR3. The D gene is left open where the match is weak. The listing skips clone size in some rows; elsewhere it reads once, few, many or a size class.

>TRBV7-6|TRBD2|TRBJ2-1|few
CASSYQTSGGAGNEQFF
TGTGCCAGCAGCTACCAGACTAGCGGGGGGGCGGGGAATGAGCAGTTCTTC
>TRBV27|NA|TRBJ2-5|many
CASSPRRGSLETQYF
TGTGCCAGCAGTCCTCGGCGGGGTAGTTTAGAGACCCAGTACTTC
>TRBV5-5|NA|TRBJ1-5|many
CASSPGSGANQPQHF
TGTGCCAGCAGCCCCGGGTCAGGGGCAAATCAGCCCCAGCATTTT
>TRBV20-1|NA|TRBJ2-7|many
CSAKRQPNSYEQYF
TGCAGTGCTAAAAGACAGCCGAATTCCTACGAGCAGTACTTC
>TRBV5-1|NA|TRBJ2-7|many
CASSLGGSPEQYF
TGCGCCAGCAGCCTTGGTGGCAGCCCAGAGCAGTACTTC
>TRBV6-1|NA|TRBJ1-5|many
CASGWQASNQPQHF
TGTGCCAGCGGGTGGCAGGCTAGCAATCAGCCCCAGCATTTT
>TRBV10-3|TRBD1|TRBJ1-1|NA
CAITRGPNMNTEAFF
TGTGCCATCACCAGGGGGCCCAACATGAACACTGAAGCTTTCTTT
>TRBV5-1|TRBD2|TRBJ2-1|NA
CASSALAGRYEQFF
TGTGCCAGCAGCGCCCTAGCGGGAAGGTATGAGCAGTTCTTC
>TRBV10-2|NA|TRBJ2-3|many
CASRTTSSTDTQYF
TGCGCCAGCAGGACGACCTCTAGCACAGATACGCAGTATTTT
>TRBV30|TRBD1|TRBJ1-1|many
CAWTRDRNTEAFF
TGTGCCTGGACCAGGGACAGGAACACTGAAGCTTTCTTT
>TRBV12-3/TRBV12-4|TRBD2|TRBJ2-1|many
CASSPRSGGAGNEQFF
TGTGCCAGCAGTCCACGTAGCGGGGGGGCGGGGAATGAGCAGTTCTTC
>TRBV14|NA|TRBJ1-1|NA
CASSQYQGFAEAFF
TGTGCCAGCAGCCAATATCAGGGTTTTGCTGAAGCTTTCTTT
>TRBV19|TRBD1|TRBJ2-7|NA
CASSIKTGALYEQYF
TGTGCCAGTAGTATAAAGACAGGGGCCCTCTACGAGCAGTACTTC
>TRBV7-2|TRBD1|TRBJ2-5|NA
CASSATGTGEGTQYF
TGTGCCAGCAGCGCCACCGGGACAGGGGAAGGGACCCAGTACTTC
>TRBV6-2/TRBV6-3|TRBD1|TRBJ1-2|NA
CASSKTGNYGYTF
TGTGCCAGCAGCAAGACAGGGAACTATGGCTACACCTTC
>TRBV20-1|NA|TRBJ2-7|few
CSARVPARSSSYEQYF
TGCAGTGCTAGGGTCCCGGCGCGATCCTCTTCCTATGAGCAGTACTTC
>TRBV11-1|NA|TRBJ2-2|NA
CASSLAARGHTGELFF
TGTGCCAGCAGCTTAGCGGCGCGGGGTCATACCGGGGAGCTGTTTTTT
>TRBV3-1|TRBD1|TRBJ1-4|many
CASSQVGQGARSEKLFF
TGTGCCAGCAGCCAAGTGGGACAGGGGGCGCGAAGTGAAAAACTGTTTTTT
>TRBV20-1|NA|TRBJ1-2|few
CSAPTRGLYGYTF
TGCAGTGCCCCAACCCGGGGGCTGTATGGCTACACCTTC
>TRBV7-9|NA|TRBJ2-7|NA
CASSFLSPYEQYF
TGTGCCAGCAGCTTCCTATCCCCCTACGAGCAGTACTTC
>TRBV25-1|NA|TRBJ2-7|NA
CASSEPGPNSYEQYF
TGTGCCAGCAGTGAGCCAGGGCCTAACTCCTACGAGCAGTACTTC
>TRBV5-6|NA|TRBJ2-7|many
CASSFDGGNEQYF
TGTGCCAGCAGCTTCGACGGGGGCAACGAGCAGTACTTC
>TRBV28|TRBD2|TRBJ2-3|many
CASSLAAGGVIDTQYF
TGTGCCAGCAGTTTGGCAGCGGGAGGAGTTATAGATACGCAGTATTTT
>TRBV4-1|TRBD1|TRBJ2-7|many
CASSHGTGNEQYF
TGTGCCAGCAGCCATGGGACAGGTAACGAGCAGTACTTC
>TRBV2|NA|TRBJ1-1|many
CASSVRGGNTEAFF
TGTGCCAGCAGTGTCCGAGGTGGGAACACTGAAGCTTTCTTT
>TRBV12-3/TRBV12-4|TRBD1|TRBJ2-5|NA
CASSLGGTGFQETQYF
TGTGCCAGCAGTTTAGGGGGGACAGGGTTCCAAGAGACCCAGTACTTC
>TRBV12-3/TRBV12-4|TRBD2|TRBJ2-2|many
CASSQRGVGPGELFF
TGTGCCAGCAGTCAGCGGGGGGTCGGTCCCGGGGAGCTGTTTTTT
>TRBV11-2|NA|TRBJ2-2|many
CASSLEVRNTGELFF
TGTGCCAGCAGCTTAGAGGTCCGAAACACCGGGGAGCTGTTTTTT
>TRBV6-1|NA|TRBJ1-2|NA
CASSPGGGRPDNYGYTF
TGTGCCAGCAGTCCCGGTGGTGGACGCCCGGATAACTATGGCTACACCTTC
>TRBV28|TRBD1|TRBJ2-7|many
CASSLIQGVYEQYF
TGTGCCAGCAGTTTAATCCAGGGGGTCTACGAGCAGTACTTC